The clone carrying this TCR beta chain was detected ten times or more. From germline, CDR1 is DFQATT and CDR2 SNEGSKA (reference sequence). Trimming took 3 bases from V and 9 from J, leaving 21 bases between them. The CDR3 extends over 15 amino acids. This entry belongs to a study of T cell repertoires in cytomegalovirus infection. TCRdb recomputed calls from the reads with MiXCR, one row per CDR3 protein. The sample contains some 300,000 distinct CDR3 sequences, roughly a tenth of which appear only once. The V and J genes are TRBV20-1 and TRBJ2-4; D is unclear. The sample consisted of PBMCs. The origin of this receptor is a human donor in good health (CMV status not recorded). Some clones in this sample may be carry-over from other donors' samples. This chain's CDR3 is CSARPPRSFVGIQYF. CDR3 coding DNA: TGCAGTGCTAGGCCGCCGCGGAGCTTTGTGGGCATTCAGTACTTC.